This entry lists 14 T cell receptor beta chains sequenced from one sample in a study of Ad26.COV2.S vaccination and SARS-CoV-2 variants. Sequenced by immunoSEQ multiplex PCR; TCRdb stores in-frame clones only, minus some. The sample carries 300,000 to 400,000 clones, 86% recorded once. Described treatment: about 20 received Ad26.COV2.S at low or high dose, single or two shots; 5 received placebo; per-sample allocation not given. Material that was analyzed had been drawn on day 63 after the first vaccine or placebo injection. This specimen consisted of peripheral blood, obtained in a trial of Ad26.COV2.S vaccine versus placebo. The receptor set was obtained from a person between 18 and 65 years old who received the Ad26.COV2.S COVID-19 vaccine or a placebo.

The V and J genes are TRBV18 and TRBJ1-1, with D possibly matching TRBD1 (6 bases). From germline, CDR1 is KGHSH and CDR2 LQKENI. The CDR3 length is 12 residues. The V end was cut by 1 base, the J end by 7 bases, with 7 bases between. Here the CDR3 reads CASSPRTDEAFF. The DNA of the CDR3 is TGTGCCAGCTCACCACGGACAGATGAAGCTTTCTTT.

This clone was observed a single time. This rearrangement joins TRBV7-2 to TRBJ2-1, with TRBD2 as a possible D gene (6 bases). The germline V gene has CDR1 SGHTA and CDR2 FQGNSA. Trimming left V 4 bases short and J 8 bases short, with 12 bases between. This CDR3 contains 13 residues. CDR3 bases: TGTGCCAGCAGCTGGCTTAGCGGCCATGAGCAGTTCTTC. Residues: CASSWLSGHEQFF. Full variable domain (remainder filled in from reference TRBV7-2 and TRBJ2-1): GAGVSQSPSNKVTEKGKDVELRCDPISGHTALYWYRQSLGQGLEFLIYFQGNSAPDKSGLPSDRFSAERTGGSVSTLTIQRTQQEDSAVYLCASSWLSGHEQFFGPGTRLTVL.

This chain links TRBV7-2 with TRBJ2-3; unclear D gene. The CDR3 extends over 13 amino acids. With 6 bases removed from V and 1 base from J, the gap between germline ends came to 8 bases. Germline lookup yields CDR1 SGHTA and CDR2 FQGNSA. In nucleotides, the CDR3 is TGTGCCAGCAGTCGTCAGGGCACAGATACGCAGTATTTT. Translated, it gives CASSRQGTDTQYF.

J is TRBJ1-1 and V is TRBV7-9; tentatively, D is TRBD1 (5 bases). CDR3 length equals 14 residues. CDR1 and CDR2 (germline): SEHNR, FQNEAQ (reference sequence). The V end lost 2 bases, the J end lost 1 base, and 8 bases lay between the germline ends. Here the CDR3 DNA reads TGTGCCAGCAGCTTAAAGGGGCCGAACACTGAAGCTTTCTTT. This translates into CASSLKGPNTEAFF.

The chain uses TRBV27 and TRBJ2-4, with D tentatively TRBD2 (5 bases). The CDR3 loop spans 15 amino acids. Trimming removed 5 bases at V and 2 bases at J, with 13 bases between. Germline-derived CDR1 and CDR2 are MNHEY and SMNVEV (reference sequence). DNA of the CDR3: TGTGCCAGCAGTCCTTCGGGGAGTACCAAAAACATTCAGTACTTC. Its protein product is CASSPSGSTKNIQYF.

This clone has only a few counts. The same CDR3 is also encoded by other DNA sequences in this sample. The V and J genes are TRBV5-1 and TRBJ2-2; the D is unclear. V was cut by 2 bases and J by 3 bases, with 5 bases left in between. CDR1 is SGHRS, CDR2 YFSETQ, per germline. The CDR3 sequence is 13 residues long. Here the CDR3 DNA reads TGCGCCAGCAGCTTTGAATACACCGGGGAGCTGTTTTTT. This codes for CASSFEYTGELFF.

The rearrangement uses TRBV24-1 and TRBJ1-6; D is ambiguous. The length of the CDR3 is 15 residues. CDR1 is KGHDR and CDR2 is SFDVKD in the germline V gene. Deletions cut 8 bases from V and 5 bases from J, with 15 bases between. Written as DNA, the CDR3 is TGTGCCACCAAACCCCATTATCGGGATAATTCACCCCTCCACTTT. It encodes CATKPHYRDNSPLHF.

V usage is TRBV3-1 (or the pseudogene TRBV3-2) and J usage is TRBJ2-2; D tentatively fits TRBD1 or TRBD2 (5 bases each). The CDR3 is 15 residues long. CDR1 LGHDT and CDR2 YNNKEL come from the germline V gene (reference sequence). V was clipped by 5 bases and J by 2 bases, with 12 bases between them. For the CDR3, the DNA is TGTGCCAGCAGCAACCGGGACCACAACACCGGGGAGCTGTTTTTT. Amino acids: CASSNRDHNTGELFF.

The gene calls are TRBV6-2 or TRBV6-3 and TRBJ1-5; D may be TRBD1 (6 bases). The CDR3 runs to 17 residues. The V end lost 0 bases, the J end lost 2 bases, and 14 bases lay between the germline ends. Germline V gene lookup returns CDR1 MNHEY and CDR2 SVGEGT. The CDR3 sequence is CASSYSGLGGGNQPQHF. DNA of the CDR3: TGTGCCAGCAGTTACTCGGGCCTAGGGGGAGGCAATCAGCCCCAGCATTTT.

The chain links TRBV7-2 to TRBJ2-2; 10 bases agree with TRBD2. The CDR3 runs to 18 residues. The junction had 7 bases not matched to a gene; V was cut back by 2 bases and J by 1 base. Germline lookup yields CDR1 SGHTA and CDR2 FQGNSA. The CDR3 coding sequence is TGTGCCAGCAGCTTAAGTCCTAGCGGGGGCCTGAACACCGGGGAGCTGTTTTTT. It encodes CASSLSPSGGLNTGELFF.

The V and J genes are TRBV30 and TRBJ1-2, with no clear D. The CDR3 loop spans 14 amino acids. V gave up 2 bases and J gave up 8 bases, with 18 bases separating them. Per the germline V gene, CDR1 is GTSNPN and CDR2 is SVGIG (reference sequence). CDR3 loop: CAWSPQPTTGGYTF. In DNA form, the CDR3 reads TGTGCCTGGAGTCCGCAACCGACCACGGGGGGCTACACCTTC.

The gene calls are TRBV5-1 and TRBJ1-1; no clear D gene. The CDR3 contains 12 residues. The ends were cut back, 4 bases at V and 5 bases at J, with 9 bases in the middle. Germline-derived CDR1 and CDR2 are SGHRS and YFSETQ. The DNA of the CDR3 is TGCGCCAGCAGCGTGGACTCAACTGAAGCTTTCTTT. Amino acids: CASSVDSTEAFF.

The V gene is TRBV5-1, the J gene TRBJ1-1; a weak D match, TRBD1 (5 bases). CDR3 length: 14 residues. V lost 1 base, J lost 5 bases, and 12 bases lay in between. Germline V gene sequence: CDR1 SGHRS, CDR2 YFSETQ. CDR3 sequence reads: CASSLSGSKTEAFF. The DNA of the CDR3 is TGCGCCAGCAGCTTGTCAGGGAGCAAGACTGAAGCTTTCTTT.

The chain carries TRBV11-2 and TRBJ2-1, with a weak D call TRBD1 (6 bases). CDR3 length: 13 residues. The germline V gene encodes CDR1 SGHAT and CDR2 FQNNGV. The V gene lost 5 bases and the J gene lost 15 bases, with 20 bases spanning the gap. DNA for the CDR3: TGTGCCAGCAGCCGGAGGACAGACGACTCGGGGTTCTTC. Translation: CASSRRTDDSGFF.